The next 18 T cell receptor beta chains were all read from a single sample in a study of T cells in Graves' hyperthyroidism and ophthalmopathy. RNA transcripts gave rise to amplified TCR beta CDR3 regions. The HTBI set primed first-round TCR CDR3 RT-PCR. MiXCR, applied by TCRdb to the multiplex PCR reads, yields one record per CDR3 protein. The top ten hold roughly a fifth of the sample, which has 400,000 or so distinct CDR3 sequences, approximately 14% seen once. Material: blood. The receptors stem from a woman aged 55-75 years with Graves' ophthalmopathy.

This clonotype was picked up many times. The CDR3 nucleotides are TGTGCCAGCAGTTACCGGGGGCGCGACAACGAGCAGTACTTC. Protein: CASSYRGRDNEQYF. V is TRBV6-5 and J is TRBJ2-7; perhaps D is TRBD1 or TRBD2 (6 bases each). The V gene's germline CDR1 is MNHEY and CDR2 SVGAGI. V lost 2 bases and J lost 5, with 13 bases in between. The CDR3 totals 14 residues.

This clonotype was seen only once. This clone may be a read error of a much larger clone one base away. The CDR3 here is CAGSGGQTGELFF. In DNA, the CDR3 is TGCGCCGGCAGCGGGGGACAGACCGGGGAGCTGTTTTTT. The chain employs TRBV5-1 and TRBJ2-2; perhaps TRBD2 as D (8 bases). CDR1 and CDR2 from the germline V gene are SGHRS and YFSETQ. This CDR3 spans 13 amino acids.

This rearrangement joins TRBV3-1 to TRBJ2-3; the match to TRBD1 covers 10 bases. The CDR3 runs 13 residues. Per germline, CDR1 LGHDT and CDR2 YNNKEL (reference sequence). V shed 9 bases and J 6 bases; nucleotides not matched to a gene: 6. In DNA, the CDR3 is TGTGCCAGTCAAGGGACAGGGGCCGATACGCAGTATTTT. Translating it yields CASQGTGADTQYF.

This clonotype was seen at least ten times. This sequence joins TRBV3-1 and TRBJ1-3; D is uncertain. Trimming stripped 4 bases from V and 0 bases from J, with 13 bases between. Germline CDR1 and CDR2: LGHDT and YNNKEL (reference sequence). This CDR3 has 16 residues. CDR3 residues: CASSPVRASSGNTIYF. As DNA, the CDR3 is TGTGCCAGCAGCCCGGTGAGGGCCAGCTCTGGAAACACCATATATTTT.

The chain joins TRBV24-1 to TRBJ2-3; 9 positions agree with TRBD2. The CDR3 contains 18 residues. Per the germline V gene, CDR1 is KGHDR and CDR2 is SFDVKD. V dropped 2 bases and J dropped 4; count of bases not matched to a gene: 12. CDR3 DNA sequence: TGTGCCACCAGTGATTCCCGTCTGACGCGGGAGGGCCCAGATACGCAGTATTTT. It yields the protein CATSDSRLTREGPDTQYF.

This clonotype was recorded a few times. DNA of the CDR3: TGTGCCAGCAGTTACTTCTCTAGCGGGACGAACACCGGGGAGCTGTTTTTT. Its translation: CASSYFSSGTNTGELFF. The chain carries TRBV6-2 or TRBV6-3 and TRBJ2-2; 9 bases match TRBD2. V gave up 1 base and J gave up 0 bases; unmatched junction bases: 3. Germline CDR1 reads MNHEY; CDR2 reads SVGEGT. The CDR3 spans 17 residues.

At least ten counts were recorded for this clonotype. This chain uses TRBV30 with TRBJ2-4; 7 bases line up with TRBD1. Germline CDR1 reads GTSNPN; CDR2 reads SVGIG (reference sequence). This CDR3 spans 14 amino acids. V lost 2 bases and J lost 6; bases outside the gene matches: 7. The CDR3 region is CAWSNTGDGNIQYF. DNA for the CDR3: TGTGCCTGGAGTAATACAGGGGACGGAAACATTCAGTACTTC.

This clonotype was recorded at least ten times. CDR3 region: CASSPLGLAGGVYNEQFF. CDR3 DNA: TGCGCCAGCAGCCCATTAGGCCTAGCGGGAGGGGTCTACAATGAGCAGTTCTTC. V gene TRBV5-1 combines with J gene TRBJ2-1; 12 nucleotides line up with TRBD2. The CDR3 length is 18 residues. J lost 3 bases, V lost 4 bases, and 11 bases had no gene match. Germline V CDR1 and CDR2: SGHRS, YFSETQ.

The table lists this clonotype with many counts. The chain is built from TRBV15 and TRBJ2-5, with TRBD2 matching 8 bases. Germline V CDR1 and CDR2: LNHNV, YYDKDF (reference sequence). J lost 5 bases, V lost 5 bases, and 7 bases had no gene match. The CDR3 has 14 residues. The CDR3 sequence: CATSPRGGSETQYF. Written as DNA, the CDR3 is TGTGCCACCAGCCCCCGGGGGGGGAGCGAGACCCAGTACTTC.

The chain couples TRBV12-3 or TRBV12-4 to TRBJ2-5, with 9 bases lining up with TRBD2. There are 14 residues in the CDR3. J was trimmed by 5 bases and V by 6 bases; bases with no gene match: 7. CDR3 residues: CASRKAGGRETQYF. The CDR3 DNA is TGTGCCAGCAGGAAAGCGGGAGGACGGGAGACCCAGTACTTC.

In DNA, the CDR3 is TGTGCCAGCAGCATCCGGACAGGGGGTGGCTACAATGAGCAGTTCTTC. It yields the protein CASSIRTGGGYNEQFF. This chain connects TRBV14 to TRBJ2-1; 10 bases line up with TRBD1. The CDR3 has 16 residues. The V segment lost 5 bases and the J segment 3 bases; nucleotides outside the gene matches: 7. The germline gives CDR1 SGHDN, CDR2 FVKESK.

This clonotype was seen repeatedly, ten times or more. The V and J genes are TRBV28 and TRBJ1-2, with 10 bases fitting TRBD1. This CDR3 has 14 residues. The germline gives CDR1 MDHEN, CDR2 SYDVKM. V dropped 4 bases and J dropped 11; count of bases not matched to a gene: 10. CDR3 in amino acids: CASSSTGGGWVYTF. The CDR3 DNA sequence: TGTGCCAGCAGTTCGACAGGGGGCGGATGGGTTTACACCTTC.

In this sample, this clonotype turned up many times. This chain connects TRBV20-1 to TRBJ2-1; 12 nucleotides align to TRBD2. Germline V gene lookup returns CDR1 DFQATT and CDR2 SNEGSKA (reference sequence). The CDR3 has 19 residues. V shed 6 bases and J 0 bases; nucleotides not matched to a gene: 15. CDR3 region: CSAMSGLAGGASSYNEQFF. DNA for the CDR3: TGCAGTGCCATGTCAGGGCTAGCGGGAGGGGCTAGCTCCTACAATGAGCAGTTCTTC.

This clonotype showed up many times. The J gene is TRBJ2-7, the V gene TRBV6-2 or TRBV6-3; the D gene is possibly TRBD1 (6 bases). Between the trimmed V and J ends, which lost 0 bases and 2 bases, there was a span of 11 bases. The germline gives CDR1 MNHEY, CDR2 SVGEGT. The length of the CDR3 is 15 residues. The CDR3 reads CASSYSDRSTYEQYF. The CDR3, as DNA: TGTGCCAGCAGTTACTCCGACAGGTCGACCTACGAGCAGTACTTC.

This clonotype was seen many times. This sequence joins TRBV28 and TRBJ2-7; 14 bases line up with TRBD2. Germline CDR1 reads MDHEN; CDR2 reads SYDVKM. V shed 9 bases, J shed 6 bases, and the junction held 22 bases outside the gene matches. The CDR3 is made up of 19 amino acids. CDR3 sequence reads: CASIKGVDRVGLAGGEQYF. CDR3 nucleotide sequence: TGTGCCAGTATCAAGGGCGTGGACAGGGTAGGACTAGCGGGAGGCGAGCAGTACTTC.

This clonotype was observed a few times. The chain is built from TRBV4-1 and TRBJ1-6, with D perhaps TRBD1 (5 bases). With 9 bases removed from V and 10 bases from J, the gap between germline ends came to 22 bases. This CDR3 is built from 15 residues. From germline, CDR1 is MGHRA and CDR2 YSYEKL. Written as DNA, the CDR3 is TGCGCCAGTACCCCTGGGAGGGACGGGCGCTCACCCCTCCACTTT. It translates to CASTPGRDGRSPLHF.

This clonotype was seen many times. The rearrangement uses TRBV28 and TRBJ2-1, with D perhaps assigned TRBD1 or TRBD2 (5 bases each). V was shortened by 6 bases and J by 0 bases, with 12 bases between the two germline ends. Germline assignment: CDR1 MDHEN and CDR2 SYDVKM. This CDR3 has 15 amino acids. CDR3 DNA: TGTGCCAGCAGAAGAGCAGGGAGCTCCTACAATGAGCAGTTCTTC. Protein product: CASRRAGSSYNEQFF.

The V call is TRBV20-1, the J call TRBJ2-1; D gene unclear. The V end was cut by 3 bases, the J end by 6 bases, with 12 bases between. The length of the CDR3 is 13 residues. Germline CDR1 and CDR2: DFQATT and SNEGSKA (reference sequence). Here the CDR3 reads CSASRAVLNEQFF. The CDR3 DNA is TGCAGTGCTAGTCGGGCAGTACTCAATGAGCAGTTCTTC.